The rows below give T cell receptor beta chains drawn from one sample of a study of blood T cell repertoires in COVID-19. Using immunoSEQ multiplex PCR, the repertoire was profiled, and TCRdb retains in-frame clones only, with some absent. The table has roughly 150,000 clones, approximately 80% seen once. The material sequenced was peripheral blood. The receptors were gathered from a man between 60 and 70 years old who had recovered from COVID-19. Each CDR3 is given without its conserved first and last residue. Not every row has a clone size; where given, it reads once, few, many or a size class.

v_gene	j_gene	abundance	CDR3aa
TRBV28	TRBJ1-4	few	ASSLRQGGREKLF
TRBV9	TRBJ2-2	many	ASSVGLSTGELF
TRBV28	TRBJ1-5	.	ATRSSNQPQH
TRBV7-2	TRBJ2-2	.	ARGQAGNTGELF
TRBV6-6	TRBJ1-6	.	ASRPYTGLYNSPLH
TRBV14	TRBJ2-2	.	ASSQGLPNTGELF
TRBV11-3	TRBJ2-7	once	ASSLDGAGGEQY
TRBV11-2	TRBJ2-7	many	ASSARHQASYEQY
TRBV5-6	TRBJ2-7	.	ASSLVHLKPYEQY
TRBV7-9	TRBJ2-7	.	ASSSQTGGYEQY
TRBV29-1	TRBJ1-2	.	SVGQGDGYT
TRBV4-2	TRBJ2-6	.	ASSPGQGSHSGANVLT
TRBV14	TRBJ2-3	.	ASSLGTVTDTQY
TRBV7-2	TRBJ2-3	.	ASSPWTSGSADTQY
TRBV30	TRBJ1-6	few	AWSPPGTGYNSPLH
TRBV2	TRBJ2-7	.	ASIAETYSYEQY
TRBV5-1	TRBJ2-3	.	ASSSSLAGGTDTQY
TRBV28	TRBJ1-2	.	ASSSGISNYGYT
TRBV3-1/TRBV3-2	TRBJ2-7	.	ASMHGASGVSYEQY
TRBV5-6	TRBJ2-3	.	ASSLKEPGNTQY
TRBV2	TRBJ1-1	.	ASSEWDRGNTEAF
TRBV3-1/TRBV3-2	TRBJ1-6	.	ASSQGPDSYNSPLH
TRBV11-2	TRBJ1-4	once	ASSLHLRDSGT
TRBV3-1/TRBV3-2	TRBJ2-7	.	ASSQVGGHSYEQY
TRBV19	TRBJ1-4	few	ASTPAGEGRKLF
TRBV18	TRBJ1-3	once	ASSPDSSGNTIY
TRBV6-2/TRBV6-3	TRBJ2-2	.	ASSHPTSGRATGELF
TRBV7-2	TRBJ2-3	.	ASSLDQASTDTQY
TRBV5-1	TRBJ2-5	.	ASSAVAQETQY
TRBV5-6	TRBJ2-3	.	ASSLGAENTQY
TRBV5-1	TRBJ2-3	once	ASSRAGGTTDTQY
TRBV20-1	TRBJ1-2	many	SASSGDGSSYGYT
TRBV7-3	TRBJ2-2	.	ASSYNTGELF
TRBV6-5	TRBJ2-7	.	ASRTGGGLWEQY
TRBV7-9	TRBJ2-5	few	ASSAREQEETQY
TRBV9	TRBJ2-3	once	ASRGQGATDTQY
TRBV19	TRBJ1-2	.	ASSAQDRGNYGYT
TRBV20-1	TRBJ2-7	.	SASGQYEQY
TRBV27	TRBJ2-7	.	ASSRSLLIEQY
TRBV21-1	TRBJ2-7	.	ASSKGSGEQY
TRBV6-5	TRBJ2-7	.	ASRGRQDYEQY
TRBV6-5	TRBJ1-5	once	ASSQEGLSNQPQH
TRBV6-2/TRBV6-3	TRBJ2-1	.	ASSYSPRGSYNEQF
TRBV2	TRBJ1-1	.	ASRLRQSNTEAF
TRBV5-6	TRBJ2-3	.	ASSLAVGTDTQY
TRBV9	TRBJ1-1	.	ASSVEAQGEAF
TRBV19	TRBJ1-1	.	ASSMRQGVGDTEAF
TRBV30	TRBJ2-3	.	AWINRGADTQY
TRBV7-2	TRBJ1-1	.	ASSQQGNTEAF
TRBV28	TRBJ2-1	.	ASSPLMRTYNEQF
TRBV4-2	TRBJ2-3	once	ASSSAGGTDTQY
TRBV28	TRBJ1-2	.	ASSLTTDWDGYT
TRBV18	TRBJ2-7	.	ASSLQGADYEQY